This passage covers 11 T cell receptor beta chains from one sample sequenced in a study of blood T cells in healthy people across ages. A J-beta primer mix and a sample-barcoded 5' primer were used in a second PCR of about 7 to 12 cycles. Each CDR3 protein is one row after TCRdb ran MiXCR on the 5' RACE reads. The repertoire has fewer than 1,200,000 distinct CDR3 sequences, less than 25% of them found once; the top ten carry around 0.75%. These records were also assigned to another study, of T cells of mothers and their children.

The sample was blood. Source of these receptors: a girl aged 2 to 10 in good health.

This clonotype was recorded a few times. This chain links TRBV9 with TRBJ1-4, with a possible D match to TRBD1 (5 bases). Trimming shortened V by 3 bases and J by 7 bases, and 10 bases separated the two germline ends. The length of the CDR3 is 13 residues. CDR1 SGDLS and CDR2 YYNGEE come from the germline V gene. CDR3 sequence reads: CASSAGTAEKLFF. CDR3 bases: TGTGCCAGCAGCGCCGGGACGGCTGAAAAACTGTTTTTT.

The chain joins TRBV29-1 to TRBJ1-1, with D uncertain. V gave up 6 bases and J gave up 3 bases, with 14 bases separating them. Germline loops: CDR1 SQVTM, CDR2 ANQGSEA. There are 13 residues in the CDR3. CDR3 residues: CSVSRVLDTEAFF. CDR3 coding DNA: TGCAGCGTCTCGCGGGTCCTGGACACTGAAGCTTTCTTT.

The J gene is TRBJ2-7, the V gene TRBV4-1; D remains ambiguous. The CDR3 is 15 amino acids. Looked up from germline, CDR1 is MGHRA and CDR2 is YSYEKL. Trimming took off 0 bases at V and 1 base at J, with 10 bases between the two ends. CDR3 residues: CASSQENKRSYEQYF. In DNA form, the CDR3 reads TGCGCCAGCAGCCAAGAAAATAAACGTTCCTACGAGCAGTACTTC.

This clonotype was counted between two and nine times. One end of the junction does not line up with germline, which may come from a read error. The CDR3 DNA follows: TGTACCACCAGCAGGGGGACAGCGAATTCACCCCTCCACTTT. Encoded protein: CTTSRGTANSPLHF. The rearrangement joins TRBV15 to TRBJ1-6; TRBD1 matches at 7 bases. From germline, CDR1 is LNHNV and CDR2 YYDKDF (reference sequence). The CDR3 has 14 amino acids.

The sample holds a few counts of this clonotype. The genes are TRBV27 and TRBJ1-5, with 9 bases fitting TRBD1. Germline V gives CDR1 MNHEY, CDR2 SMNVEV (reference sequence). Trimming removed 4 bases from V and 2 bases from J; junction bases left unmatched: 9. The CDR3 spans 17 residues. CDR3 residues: CASSSAHTGGGNQPQHF. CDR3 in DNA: TGTGCCAGCAGTTCCGCTCATACAGGGGGCGGCAATCAGCCCCAGCATTTT.

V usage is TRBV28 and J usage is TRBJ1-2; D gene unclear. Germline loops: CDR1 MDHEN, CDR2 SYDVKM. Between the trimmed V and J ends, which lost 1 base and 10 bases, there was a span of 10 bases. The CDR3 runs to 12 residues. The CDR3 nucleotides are TGTGCCAGCAGTTTATTAGTGGGCGCCTACACCTTC. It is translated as CASSLLVGAYTF.

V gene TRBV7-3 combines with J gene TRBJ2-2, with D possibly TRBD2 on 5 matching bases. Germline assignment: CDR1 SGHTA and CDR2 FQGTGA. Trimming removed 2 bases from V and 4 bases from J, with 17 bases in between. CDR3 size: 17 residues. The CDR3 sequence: CASSLSPLETTTGELFF. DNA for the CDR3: TGTGCCAGCAGCTTATCCCCACTAGAAACAACCACCGGGGAGCTGTTTTTT.

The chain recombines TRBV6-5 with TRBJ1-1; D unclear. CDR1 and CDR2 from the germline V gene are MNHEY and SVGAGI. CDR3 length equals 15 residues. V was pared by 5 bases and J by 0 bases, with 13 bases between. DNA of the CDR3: TGTGCCAGCAGTAAAAGGGAGTTCATGAACACTGAAGCTTTCTTT. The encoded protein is CASSKREFMNTEAFF.

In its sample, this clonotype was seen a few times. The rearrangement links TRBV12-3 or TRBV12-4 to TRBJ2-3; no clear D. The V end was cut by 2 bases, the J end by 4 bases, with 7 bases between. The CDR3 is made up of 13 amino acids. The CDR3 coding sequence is TGTGCCAGCAGTTTATCCTTCGCAGATACGCAGTATTTT. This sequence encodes CASSLSFADTQYF.

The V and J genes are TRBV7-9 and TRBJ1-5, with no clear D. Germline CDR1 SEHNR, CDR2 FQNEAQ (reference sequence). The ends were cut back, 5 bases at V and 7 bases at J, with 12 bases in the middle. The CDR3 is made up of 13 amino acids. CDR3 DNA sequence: TGTGCCAGCAGCGCGGGTGGTCTGCAGCCCCAGCATTTT. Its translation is CASSAGGLQPQHF. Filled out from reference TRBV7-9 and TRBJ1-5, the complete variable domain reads DTGVSQNPRHKITKRGQNVTFRCDPISEHNRLYWYRQTLGQGPEFLTYFQNEAQLEKSRLLSDRFSAERPKGSFSTLEIQRTEQGDSAMYLCASSAGGLQPQHFGDGTRLSIL.

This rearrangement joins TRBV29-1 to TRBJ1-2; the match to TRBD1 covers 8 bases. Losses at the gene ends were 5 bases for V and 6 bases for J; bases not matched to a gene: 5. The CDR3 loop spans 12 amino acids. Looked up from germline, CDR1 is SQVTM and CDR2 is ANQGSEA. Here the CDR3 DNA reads TGCAGCGTTCTGACAGGGGTACATGGCTACACCTTC. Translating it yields CSVLTGVHGYTF.